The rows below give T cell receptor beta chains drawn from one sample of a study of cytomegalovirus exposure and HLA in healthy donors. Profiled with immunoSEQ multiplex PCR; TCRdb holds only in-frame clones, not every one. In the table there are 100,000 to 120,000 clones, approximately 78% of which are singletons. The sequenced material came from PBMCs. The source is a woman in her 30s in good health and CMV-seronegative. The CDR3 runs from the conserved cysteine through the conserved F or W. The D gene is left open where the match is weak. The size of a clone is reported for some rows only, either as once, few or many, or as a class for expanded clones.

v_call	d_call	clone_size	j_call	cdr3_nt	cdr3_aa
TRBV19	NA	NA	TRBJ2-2	TGTGCCAGTAGTAATCTAGCTTACACCGGGGAGCTGTTTTTT	CASSNLAYTGELFF
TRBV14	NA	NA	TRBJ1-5	TGTGCCAGCAGCCCCCTCGGTAGGGGCCTTTATAGCAATCAGCCCCAGCATTTT	CASSPLGRGLYSNQPQHF
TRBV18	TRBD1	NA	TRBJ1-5	TGTGCCAGCTCACCGGGACAGGCTAGCAATCAGCCCCAGCATTTT	CASSPGQASNQPQHF
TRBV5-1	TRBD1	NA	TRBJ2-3	TGCGCCAGCAGCCGGCAGGGGGCCTCAGATACGCAGTATTTT	CASSRQGASDTQYF
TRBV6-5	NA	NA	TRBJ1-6	TGTGCCAGCAGTGGAACCAGGGGATCAAGTTCACCCCTCCACTTT	CASSGTRGSSSPLHF
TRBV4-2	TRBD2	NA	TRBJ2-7	TGTGCCAGCAGCCAAGGAGAGCGGGAGGCCTCCTACGAGCAGTACTTC	CASSQGEREASYEQYF
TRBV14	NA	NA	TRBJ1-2	TGTGCCAGCAGCCAAGTACGACAGGACGGGGACTACACCTTC	CASSQVRQDGDYTF
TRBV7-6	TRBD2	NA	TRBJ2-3	TGTGCCAGCAGCGCAGCGGGAGAGATAGATACGCAGTATTTT	CASSAAGEIDTQYF
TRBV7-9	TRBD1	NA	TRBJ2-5	TGTGCCAGCAGCGGAACCGGGACAGTCAAAGAGACCCAGTACTTC	CASSGTGTVKETQYF
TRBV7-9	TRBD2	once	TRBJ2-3	TGTGCCAGCAGCTTAAGGCGGGGGGCCACAGATACGCAGTATTTT	CASSLRRGATDTQYF
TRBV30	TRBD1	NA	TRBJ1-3	TGTGCCTGGAGTACCAGACAGGGATGGGCTGGAAACACCATATATTTT	CAWSTRQGWAGNTIYF
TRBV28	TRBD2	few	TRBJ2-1	TGTGCCAGCCCGCCCCGGGGGGGCACCTACAATGAGCAGTTCTTC	CASPPRGGTYNEQFF
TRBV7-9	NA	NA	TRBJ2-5	TGTGCCAGCAGCCCCCCTTGGCGGCAAGAGACCCAGTACTTC	CASSPPWRQETQYF
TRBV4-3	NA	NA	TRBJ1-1	TGCGCCAGCAGCCAGGGACATCGTATGAACACTGAAGCTTTCTTT	CASSQGHRMNTEAFF
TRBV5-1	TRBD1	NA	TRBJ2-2	TGCGCCAGCAGCGTGGGAGACAGGGACACCGGGGAGCTGTTTTTT	CASSVGDRDTGELFF
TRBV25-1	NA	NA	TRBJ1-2	TGTGCCAGCAGTGAATTGTACAGCTTACCCGGTAACAACTATGGCTACACCTTC	CASSELYSLPGNNYGYTF
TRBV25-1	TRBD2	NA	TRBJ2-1	TGTGCCAGCCTCGAGTTAGCGGGACAGCAGTTCTTC	CASLELAGQQFF